The 29 T cell receptor beta chains below all came from one sample that was sequenced in a study of cytomegalovirus exposure and HLA in healthy donors. With 60 Vbeta and 13 Jbeta primers, the PCR was carried out. Repertoires were generated with immunoSEQ multiplex PCR, while TCRdb's copy carries only in-frame clones and drops some. The sample includes fewer than 250,000 clones, around 81% of them seen just once. The sequenced sample consisted of PBMCs. These receptors were taken from a woman aged 50 to 60 in good health and CMV-seropositive.

The chain links TRBV2 to TRBJ1-4; TRBD1 aligns across 9 bases. Germline V gene data show CDR1 as SNHLY and CDR2 as FYNNEI. This CDR3 contains 17 residues. The J segment lost 6 bases and the V segment lost 6 bases, leaving 14 bases of the junction unmatched. The CDR3 loop reads CASSDSRDRDSDEKLFF. The CDR3 DNA sequence: TGTGCCAGCAGCGACTCCCGGGACAGGGATTCGGATGAAAAACTGTTTTTT.

The rearrangement joins TRBV7-2 to TRBJ2-7, with 8 bases that match TRBD2. The CDR3 totals 16 residues. V was clipped by 2 bases and J by 2 bases; unmatched bases: 8. Germline CDR1 is SGHTA and CDR2 is FQGNSA. CDR3 sequence: CASSLTASGLPYEQYF. In nucleotides, the CDR3 is TGTGCCAGCAGCTTAACGGCTAGCGGGTTGCCCTACGAGCAGTACTTC. The variable domain in full, completed from reference TRBV7-2 and TRBJ2-7, reads GAGVSQSPSNKVTEKGKDVELRCDPISGHTALYWYRQSLGQGLEFLIYFQGNSAPDKSGLPSDRFSAERTGGSVSTLTIQRTQQEDSAVYLCASSLTASGLPYEQYFGPGTRLTVT.

This clone was counted between two and nine times. This chain connects TRBV7-7 to TRBJ2-5, with D unresolved. The V gene's germline CDR1 is SSHAT and CDR2 FNYEAQ (reference sequence). The CDR3 is made up of 13 amino acids. Trimming pared 6 bases from V and 3 bases from J, leaving 11 bases between. This chain's CDR3 is CASSLDWKETQYF. The CDR3 region has the DNA TGTGCCAGCAGTCTTGACTGGAAAGAGACCCAGTACTTC.

In DNA, the CDR3 is TGTGCCAGCAGGCTGGACAGGGGACGTACCTACGAGCAGTACTTC. It encodes CASRLDRGRTYEQYF. V is TRBV4-2 and J is TRBJ2-7; 9 bases are a match to TRBD1. The CDR3 covers 15 residues. Trimming removed 6 bases from V and 2 bases from J; junction bases left unmatched: 8. Germline CDR1 LGHNA, CDR2 YNFKEQ.

The V call is TRBV4-3, the J call TRBJ2-1, with 8 positions matching TRBD2. Looked up from germline, CDR1 is LGHNA and CDR2 is YSLEER. This CDR3 is built from 15 residues. V shed 4 bases and J 4 bases; nucleotides not matched to a gene: 6. The DNA of the CDR3 is TGCGCCAGCAGCCCGGCGGGGGGCGGGTACAATGAGCAGTTCTTC. It yields the protein CASSPAGGGYNEQFF.

This clone was picked up many times. J is TRBJ2-2 and V is TRBV5-4, with 7 bases aligning to TRBD1. This CDR3 is 16 amino acids long. V lost 4 bases, J lost 5 bases, and 11 bases stayed unmatched. The germline CDR1 and CDR2 sequences are SGHNT and YYREEE (reference sequence). DNA for the CDR3: TGTGCCAGCAGCCCCCCGGGACAGTATGATACCGGGGAGCTGTTTTTT. This gives the protein CASSPPGQYDTGELFF.

The chain couples TRBV15 to TRBJ2-7, with TRBD2 identical over 9 bases. The CDR3 contains 15 residues. V shed 0 bases, J shed 6 bases, and the junction held 6 bases outside the gene matches. Germline CDR1 is LNHNV and CDR2 is YYDKDF (reference sequence). CDR3 sequence reads: CATSRDGTSRGEQYF. DNA of the CDR3: TGTGCCACCAGCAGAGACGGGACTAGCAGGGGCGAGCAGTACTTC.

V is TRBV6-1 and J is TRBJ2-7, with 8 bases lining up with TRBD1. This CDR3 spans 15 amino acids. J gave up 2 bases and V 5 bases, and 8 bases lay outside the gene matches. Germline-derived CDR1 and CDR2 are MNHNS and SASEGT. CDR3 residues: CASSTTGTGTYEQYF. The CDR3 nucleotides are TGTGCCAGCAGTACGACCGGGACAGGAACCTACGAGCAGTACTTC.

This clone was observed a few times. In DNA, the CDR3 is TGTGCCAGTAAGGAGGGCGGGGGGGCTATCGGCGAGACCCAGTACTTC. This codes for CASKEGGGAIGETQYF. V is TRBV19 and J is TRBJ2-5; 9 bases agree with TRBD2. This CDR3 region has 16 residues. In germline, CDR1 is LNHDA, CDR2 SQIVND (reference sequence). J lost 5 bases, V lost 7 bases, and 14 bases had no gene match.

The chain couples TRBV5-1 to TRBJ2-5, with 10 positions matching TRBD2. Trimming took 0 bases from V and 5 from J; bases not matched to a gene: 13. Germline-derived CDR1 and CDR2 are SGHRS and YFSETQ. This CDR3 is 18 amino acids long. CDR3 region: CASSLVILAGARGETQYF. CDR3 coding DNA: TGCGCCAGCAGCTTGGTTATCCTAGCGGGGGCGCGGGGGGAGACCCAGTACTTC.

The V and J genes are TRBV29-1 and TRBJ1-2; no definite D call. Trimming took off 2 bases at V and 8 bases at J, with 15 bases between the two ends. This CDR3 region has 13 residues. Germline lookup yields CDR1 SQVTM and CDR2 ANQGSEA. The CDR3 is CSVEQVDLMGYTF. CDR3 DNA: TGCAGCGTTGAACAGGTGGATCTTATGGGCTACACCTTC.

The V and J genes are TRBV28 and TRBJ2-5; 10 bases agree with TRBD1. V shed 6 bases, J shed 4 bases, and the junction held 8 bases outside the gene matches. This CDR3 spans 15 amino acids. CDR1 is MDHEN, CDR2 SYDVKM, per germline. The CDR3 is CASSLRGTGVETQYF. In DNA form, the CDR3 reads TGTGCCAGCAGCCTGCGAGGGACAGGGGTAGAGACCCAGTACTTC. The whole variable domain, filled in from reference TRBV28 and TRBJ2-5, reads DVKVTQSSRYLVKRTGEKVFLECVQDMDHENMFWYRQDPGLGLRLIYFSYDVKMKEKGDIPEGYSVSREKKERFSLILESASTNQTSMYLCASSLRGTGVETQYFGPGTRLLVL.

V and J are TRBV10-3 and TRBJ1-2; D not resolved. The ends were cut back, 0 bases at V and 0 bases at J, with 11 bases in the middle. Per the germline V gene, CDR1 is ENHRY and CDR2 is SYGVKD. The CDR3 runs to 16 residues. CDR3 nucleotides: TGTGCCATCAGTGAGTCGATTCTGGTAGCTAACTATGGCTACACCTTC. Protein product: CAISESILVANYGYTF.

V and J are TRBV4-1 and TRBJ2-2; D remains unclear. Germline V gene data show CDR1 as MGHRA and CDR2 as YSYEKL. This CDR3 comprises 13 residues. Between the trimmed V and J ends, which lost 1 base and 7 bases, there was a span of 7 bases. The CDR3 reads CASSQGANGELFF. Here the CDR3 DNA reads TGCGCCAGCAGCCAAGGGGCCAACGGGGAGCTGTTTTTT.

The chain employs TRBV18 and TRBJ2-1; 8 bases align to TRBD2. Trimming took 3 bases from V and 5 from J; bases not matched to a gene: 6. The CDR3 is 15 residues long. Germline values: CDR1 KGHSH, CDR2 LQKENI. The CDR3 sequence: CASSPSGGQDNEQFF. The CDR3 nucleotides read TGTGCCAGCTCACCTTCGGGGGGGCAGGACAATGAGCAGTTCTTC.

About this clone itself: Other DNA sequences in this sample translate to the same CDR3. This rearrangement joins TRBV5-4 to TRBJ1-1, with TRBD1 as a possible D gene (6 bases). CDR3 size: 14 residues. Germline V gives CDR1 SGHNT, CDR2 YYREEE (reference sequence). Trimming took 0 bases from V and 5 from J, leaving 11 bases between them. CDR3 DNA sequence: TGTGCCAGCAGCTTGGCAGGGGCTGGGACTGAAGCTTTCTTT. Translated: CASSLAGAGTEAFF.

This chain connects TRBV5-1 to TRBJ1-6; weak D call: TRBD1 (5 bases). Trimming removed 2 bases from V and 9 bases from J, with 12 bases in between. Germline values: CDR1 SGHRS, CDR2 YFSETQ. CDR3 size: 14 residues. The CDR3 here is CASSFDQGGSPLHF. The CDR3 DNA reads TGCGCCAGCAGCTTTGATCAGGGAGGTTCACCCCTCCACTTT.

The V gene is TRBV5-1, the J gene TRBJ1-6; TRBD1 is a possible D gene (6 bases). The CDR3 extends over 14 amino acids. The V gene lost 4 bases and the J gene lost 5 bases, with 10 bases spanning the gap. Germline V gives CDR1 SGHRS, CDR2 YFSETQ. This CDR3 reads CASSTSGDNSPLHF. The DNA for the CDR3 is TGCGCCAGCAGCACCTCAGGGGATAATTCACCCCTCCACTTT.

This rearrangement joins TRBV29-1 to TRBJ1-5, with D perhaps matching TRBD1 (6 bases). V dropped 4 bases and J dropped 3 bases, with 10 bases sitting between them. The length of the CDR3 is 13 residues. CDR1 is SQVTM, CDR2 ANQGSEA, per germline. CDR3 nucleotide sequence: TGCAGCGTTGCCGACAGGCCCAATCAGCCCCAGCATTTT. Translation: CSVADRPNQPQHF.

The chain has TRBV4-2 and TRBJ1-2; D unclear. The V gene lost 2 bases and the J gene lost 0 bases, with 13 bases spanning the gap. From germline, CDR1 is LGHNA and CDR2 YNFKEQ. This CDR3 has 16 residues. CDR3 DNA sequence: TGTGCCAGCAGCCAATGGGAGGGAACGGCTAACTATGGCTACACCTTC. It yields the protein CASSQWEGTANYGYTF.

This chain uses TRBV7-6 with TRBJ2-7; TRBD1 matches 8 bases. CDR1 is SGHVS, CDR2 FNYEAQ, per germline. With V trimmed by 2 bases and J by 5 bases, 5 bases remained unmatched. The CDR3 covers 14 residues. The CDR3 bases are TGTGCCAGCAGCTTATTCAGGGGGCCGGACGAGCAGTACTTC. Translating gives CASSLFRGPDEQYF.

The chain joins TRBV27 to TRBJ1-5; maybe TRBD1 (5 bases). With 7 bases removed from V and 6 bases from J, the gap between germline ends came to 13 bases. CDR1 MNHEY and CDR2 SMNVEV come from the germline V gene (reference sequence). This CDR3 region has 13 residues. Here the CDR3 reads CASMGGSGQPQHF. Here the CDR3 DNA reads TGTGCCAGCATGGGGGGTTCCGGTCAGCCCCAGCATTTT.

This clone turned up a few times. V is TRBV16 and J is TRBJ1-1; tentative D call: TRBD1 (5 bases). Trimming shortened V by 1 base and J by 4 bases, and 10 bases separated the two germline ends. The CDR3 runs to 14 residues. CDR1 and CDR2 from the germline V gene are KGHSY and FQNENV. The CDR3, as DNA: TGTGCCAGCAGCCAATTCAAGGGGTCCACTGAAGCTTTCTTT. Translated: CASSQFKGSTEAFF.

The chain is built from TRBV6-6 and TRBJ1-1; D might be TRBD1 (6 bases). This CDR3 comprises 15 residues. The germline V gene encodes CDR1 MNHNY and CDR2 SVGAGI (reference sequence). Trimming stripped 6 bases from V and 2 bases from J, with 16 bases between. The CDR3 nucleotides read TGTGCCAGCAGCACTTCGGGGGGGCACAACACTGAAGCTTTCTTT. It is translated as CASSTSGGHNTEAFF.

The rearrangement joins TRBV9 to TRBJ2-2; D gene uncertain. Germline-derived CDR1 and CDR2 are SGDLS and YYNGEE. This CDR3 is 15 amino acids long. The ends were cut back, 0 bases at V and 3 bases at J, with 9 bases in the middle. CDR3 protein: CASSVAWSDTGELFF. CDR3 bases: TGTGCCAGCAGCGTAGCTTGGTCGGACACCGGGGAGCTGTTTTTT.

The CDR3 nucleotides are TGTGCCAGCAGATCAGATGACGGGACAGGTGGCGCCCCTGAAGCTTTCTTT. Translated, it gives CASRSDDGTGGAPEAFF. The rearrangement links TRBV6-4 to TRBJ1-1; 8 bases line up with TRBD1. The junction had 18 bases not matched to a gene; V was cut back by 6 bases and J by 6 bases. The CDR3 spans 17 residues. Germline V gives CDR1 MRHNA, CDR2 SNTAGT.

This sequence joins TRBV19 and TRBJ2-7, with D possibly being TRBD1 (5 bases). Germline V gene data show CDR1 as LNHDA and CDR2 as SQIVND (reference sequence). V lost 7 bases and J 3 bases, leaving 16 bases between the germline ends. This CDR3 is built from 14 residues. CDR3 coding DNA: TGTGCCAGTAACTTGACAGTCCCACGCTACGAGCAGTACTTC. Protein sequence: CASNLTVPRYEQYF.

In nucleotides, the CDR3 is TGTGCCAGCGGGTACACCAGGGAAAGAACAGATACGCAGTATTTT. Translation: CASGYTRERTDTQYF. V is TRBV27 and J is TRBJ2-3; TRBD1 might be the D (5 bases). The CDR3 has 15 residues. The V end was cut by 8 bases, the J end by 3 bases, with 18 bases between. Germline CDR1 and CDR2: MNHEY and SMNVEV (reference sequence).

This rearrangement joins TRBV5-1 to TRBJ2-7, with 7 bases that match TRBD2. The CDR3 extends over 14 amino acids. Looked up from germline, CDR1 is SGHRS and CDR2 is YFSETQ. Losses at the gene ends were 2 bases for V and 6 bases for J; bases not matched to a gene: 8. CDR3 in DNA: TGCGCCAGCAGCTTAGGGGACTACGAGAGCGAGCAGTACTTC. Protein product: CASSLGDYESEQYF. Filled out from reference TRBV5-1 and TRBJ2-7, the complete variable domain reads KAGVTQTPRYLIKTRGQQVTLSCSPISGHRSVSWYQQTPGQGLQFLFEYFSETQRNKGNFPGRFSGRQFSNSRSEMNVSTLELGDSALYLCASSLGDYESEQYFGPGTRLTVT.